This T cell receptor beta chain emerged from a study of T-cell reconstitution after alpha-beta-depleted transplantation in children. Study conclusions and caveats: In patients about two months after transplant, alpha-beta T cells reportedly arose from several hundred expanded graft clones. The high TCRbeta diversity at day 60 in some patients came from surviving recipient T cells and thymic progenitors. Among T cells one year after transplant, newly produced cells accounted for most counts and diversity.

For this clonotype: The antigen is not known.

The V gene's germline CDR1 is SGHRS and CDR2 YFSETQ. The CDR3 is 16 amino acids. Trimming cost V 4 bases and J 3 bases; bases outside gene matches: 8. Preparation of the TCRbeta library was carried out with unique molecular identifiers. MiXCR was run by TCRdb on the PCR reads, yielding one entry per CDR3 protein. The repertoire holds approximately 800,000 distinct CDR3 sequences, with 16% as singletons. Here the sequenced sample was PBMCs, mostly from graft donor cells, taken 360 days after TCRalphabeta/CD19-depleted stem cell transplant. The origin of this receptor is a male patient between 5 and 17 years old who had a stem cell transplant for acute lymphoblastic leukemia, so the T cells may come from the graft donor. V is TRBV5-1 and J is TRBJ2-1; 9 nucleotides match TRBD2. CDR3 amino acids: CASSPALAGLYNEQFF. The DNA of the CDR3 is TGCGCCAGCAGCCCAGCCCTAGCGGGACTCTACAATGAGCAGTTCTTC.